These 32 T cell receptor beta chains came from one sample sequenced in a study of long-term antiretroviral therapy in people with HIV (dated by TCRdb to 2021 to 2024). The immunoSEQ hsTCRB v3.0 assay was used at survey level resolution for TRB variable region sequencing. TCRdb mirrors the immuneACCESS table, restricted to in-frame sequences. Some clones are absent from its copies; in checked studies, under half trace to an unresolved V gene, and the reason for the others is unknown. The sample table shows approximately 20,000 clones, and around 76% are seen once. The top ten hold roughly an eighth of the sample. This specimen was unsorted PBMCs, taken roughly 21 months before starting antiretroviral therapy. The receptors originated from a woman in her 40s with HIV.

In its sample, this clone was seen once. The rearrangement uses TRBV7-6 and TRBJ1-4, with a tentative D call TRBD1 (5 bases). The CDR3 is made up of 16 amino acids. V gave up 0 bases and J gave up 6 bases, with 14 bases separating them. Germline assignment: CDR1 SGHVS and CDR2 FNYEAQ. CDR3: CASSLASSGEDEKLFF. CDR3 bases: TGTGCCAGCAGCTTAGCGTCATCGGGGGAGGATGAAAAACTGTTTTTT. Filled out from reference TRBV7-6 and TRBJ1-4, the complete variable domain reads GAGVSQSPRYKVTKRGQDVALRCDPISGHVSLYWYRQALGQGPEFLTYFNYEAQQDKSGLPNDRFSAERPEGSISTLTIQRTEQRDSAMYRCASSLASSGEDEKLFFGSGTQLSVL.

V gene TRBV29-1 combines with J gene TRBJ2-7; D perhaps matches TRBD1 (5 bases). V was cut by 4 bases and J by 5 bases, with 12 bases left in between. CDR3 length equals 12 residues. Germline V CDR1 and CDR2: SQVTM, ANQGSEA. The DNA for the CDR3 is TGCAGCGTTGTGCCAGGGTCACACGAGCAGTACTTC. Translated, it gives CSVVPGSHEQYF.

The chain combines TRBV11-3 with TRBJ2-3, with a possible D match to TRBD2 (7 bases). CDR3 size: 15 residues. V was cut by 5 bases and J by 1 base, with 13 bases left in between. Germline V gene lookup returns CDR1 SGHNT and CDR2 YENEEA. The CDR3 sequence is CASSLRGGGTDTQYF. CDR3 nucleotides: TGTGCCAGCAGCCTAAGGGGGGGCGGCACAGATACGCAGTATTTT.

The chain uses TRBV29-1 and TRBJ2-3; 8 bases line up with TRBD2. Looked up from germline, CDR1 is SQVTM and CDR2 is ANQGSEA. The CDR3 totals 14 residues. The V gene end was trimmed by 4 bases and the J gene end by 0 bases; junction bases not matched to a gene: 3. The CDR3 DNA reads as TGCAGCGTTGGAACTAGCGGAAGCACAGATACGCAGTATTTT. Translating it yields CSVGTSGSTDTQYF.

The gene calls are TRBV29-1 and TRBJ2-7, with a weak D call TRBD2 (6 bases). CDR1 and CDR2 from the germline V gene are SQVTM and ANQGSEA. V dropped 6 bases and J dropped 0 bases, with 12 bases sitting between them. The CDR3 spans 13 residues. The CDR3 reads CSVRDFLSYEQYF. DNA for the CDR3: TGCAGCGTCCGGGACTTCCTCTCCTACGAGCAGTACTTC.

The V gene is TRBV5-1, the J gene TRBJ1-2; 8 bases align to TRBD1. Trimming cost V 0 bases and J 3 bases; bases outside gene matches: 1. The germline CDR1 and CDR2 sequences are SGHRS and YFSETQ. The CDR3 runs to 14 residues. CDR3 sequence reads: CASSLAGGDYGYTF. CDR3 coding DNA: TGCGCCAGCAGCTTGGCAGGGGGCGACTATGGCTACACCTTC.

The J gene is TRBJ1-1, the V gene TRBV11-3, with a possible D match to TRBD1 (5 bases). CDR1 is SGHNT, CDR2 YENEEA, per germline. V shed 5 bases and J shed 1 base, with 11 bases lying between them. The CDR3 sequence is 14 residues long. The CDR3 region is CASSRIGANTEAFF. The CDR3 DNA reads TGTGCCAGCAGCAGAATCGGGGCGAACACTGAAGCTTTCTTT.

This sequence joins TRBV19 and TRBJ1-2, with D tentatively TRBD1 (5 bases). Per the germline V gene, CDR1 is LNHDA and CDR2 is SQIVND (reference sequence). Trimming pared 4 bases from V and 8 bases from J, leaving 14 bases between. This CDR3 has 13 residues. In nucleotides, the CDR3 is TGTGCCAGTAGTAGGGGGAGAGGCGGAGGCTACACCTTC. Translation gives CASSRGRGGGYTF. The full variable domain, rest sourced from reference TRBV19 and TRBJ1-2, is DGGITQSPKYLFRKEGQNVTLSCEQNLNHDAMYWYRQDPGQGLRLIYYSQIVNDFQKGDIAEGYSVSREKKESFPLTVTSAQKNPTAFYLCASSRGRGGGYTFGSGTRLTVV.

This chain connects TRBV6-6 to TRBJ1-1; 7 nucleotides match TRBD1. V trimming: 5 bases; J trimming: 1 base; junction bases outside the gene matches: 7. Per germline, CDR1 MNHNY and CDR2 SVGAGI (reference sequence). This CDR3 is built from 15 residues. The CDR3 DNA reads TGTGCCAGCAGTCGCTCCCGGACAGGGAACACTGAAGCTTTCTTT. Residues: CASSRSRTGNTEAFF.

Details on this clone: Other DNA sequences in this specimen translate into the identical CDR3. The chain recombines TRBV18 with TRBJ1-5; TRBD1 matches at 8 bases. This CDR3 contains 15 residues. The V segment lost 3 bases and the J segment 4 bases; nucleotides outside the gene matches: 5. The germline V gene encodes CDR1 KGHSH and CDR2 LQKENI. This CDR3 is CASSPDRGGNQPQHF. The CDR3 coding sequence is TGTGCCAGCTCACCCGACAGGGGTGGAAATCAGCCCCAGCATTTT.

The chain combines TRBV27 with TRBJ1-4; D perhaps matches TRBD1 (6 bases). The CDR3 is 14 amino acids. Germline V gene sequence: CDR1 MNHEY, CDR2 SMNVEV (reference sequence). V gave up 3 bases and J gave up 10 bases, with 15 bases separating them. The chain's CDR3 is CASSFDGKGGKLFF. The CDR3 DNA reads as TGTGCCAGCAGTTTCGACGGAAAGGGGGGAAAACTGTTTTTT.

Concerning this clone: One end of the junction fails to match germline, which may point to a read error. This chain uses TRBV6-1 with TRBJ2-7; 7 positions match TRBD1. The CDR3 has 12 amino acids. Germline V CDR1 and CDR2: MNHNS, SASEGT. The CDR3 bases are TGTGCCACCAGTGGGGACAGCTACGAGCAGTACTTC. Amino acids: CATSGDSYEQYF.

This clone was seen a handful of times. V and J are TRBV19 and TRBJ2-5, with 8 positions matching TRBD1. The junction had 7 bases not matched to a gene; V was cut back by 6 bases and J by 4 bases. The CDR3 runs 14 residues. In germline, CDR1 is LNHDA, CDR2 SQIVND (reference sequence). The chain's CDR3 is CASSWTGLPETQYF. CDR3 bases: TGTGCCAGTAGCTGGACAGGGCTCCCAGAGACCCAGTACTTC. The variable domain in full, with the rest retrieved from reference TRBV19 and TRBJ2-5, is DGGITQSPKYLFRKEGQNVTLSCEQNLNHDAMYWYRQDPGQGLRLIYYSQIVNDFQKGDIAEGYSVSREKKESFPLTVTSAQKNPTAFYLCASSWTGLPETQYFGPGTRLLVL.

This clone has a single count. The chain uses TRBV30 and TRBJ1-2; D unresolved. CDR3 length: 13 residues. Germline-derived CDR1 and CDR2 are GTSNPN and SVGIG (reference sequence). V was trimmed by 8 bases and J by 8 bases, leaving 21 bases between them. The CDR3 bases are TGTGCCCACATACACATATCGGACGGGGGCTACACCTTC. The encoded protein is CAHIHISDGGYTF.

This chain connects TRBV7-8 to TRBJ1-1; D gene uncertain. CDR1 and CDR2 from the germline V gene are SGHVS and FQNEAQ. The CDR3 contains 13 residues. V gave up 2 bases and J gave up 0 bases, with 4 bases separating them. This CDR3 reads CASSLSVNTEAFF. As DNA, the CDR3 is TGTGCCAGCAGCTTATCGGTGAACACTGAAGCTTTCTTT. Full variable domain (outside the CDR3, taken from reference TRBV7-8 and TRBJ1-1): GAGVSQSPRYKVAKRGQDVALRCDPISGHVSLFWYQQALGQGPEFLTYFQNEAQLDKSGLPSDRFFAERPEGSVSTLKIQRTQQEDSAVYLCASSLSVNTEAFFGQGTRLTVV.

The chain combines TRBV27 with TRBJ1-6, with 7 bases lining up with TRBD1. In germline, CDR1 is MNHEY, CDR2 SMNVEV (reference sequence). V trimming: 1 base; J trimming: 6 bases; junction bases outside the gene matches: 6. The CDR3 runs to 16 residues. CDR3: CASSLLAGGFNSPLHF. The CDR3 DNA reads TGTGCCAGCAGTTTATTGGCAGGGGGGTTTAATTCACCCCTCCACTTT.

This clone was counted a single time. The chain links TRBV18 to TRBJ1-1; 9 bases fit TRBD1. Looked up from germline, CDR1 is KGHSH and CDR2 is LQKENI. This CDR3 comprises 15 residues. J lost 6 bases, V lost 3 bases, and 8 bases had no gene match. The DNA for the CDR3 is TGTGCCAGCTCACCCTCGACAGGGGGTTTCTCTGAAGCTTTCTTT. This encodes CASSPSTGGFSEAFF. Full variable domain (outside the CDR3, taken from reference TRBV18 and TRBJ1-1): NAGVMQNPRHLVRRRGQEARLRCSPMKGHSHVYWYRQLPEEGLKFMVYLQKENIIDESGMPKERFSAEFPKEGPSILRIQQVVRGDSAAYFCASSPSTGGFSEAFFGQGTRLTVV.

CDR3 sequence (DNA): TGTGCCAGCACTACCCATGCTCCGGGGGATACGCAGTATTTT. It yields the protein CASTTHAPGDTQYF. The V gene is TRBV25-1, the J gene TRBJ2-3; the D gene is possibly TRBD2 (5 bases). The CDR3 sequence is 14 residues long. V was pared by 7 bases and J by 6 bases, with 17 bases between. Germline CDR1 reads MGHDK; CDR2 reads SYGVNS.

The CDR3 DNA is TGTGCCATCAGTGATTTCACTTCCATCTCTGGAAACACCATATATTTT. Translating gives CAISDFTSISGNTIYF. The chain is built from TRBV10-3 and TRBJ1-3, with unresolved D. The CDR3 has 16 amino acids. Germline V gene lookup returns CDR1 ENHRY and CDR2 SYGVKD. The V gene lost 3 bases and the J gene lost 0 bases, with 12 bases spanning the gap.

Points on this clone: One junction end does not reproduce the germline sequence, and a read error may be involved. This sample includes further DNA sequences coding for the same CDR3. The CDR3 here is CAISSPDRGFYEQYF. CDR3 nucleotides: TGTGCTATCAGTTCCCCGGACAGGGGATTCTACGAGCAGTACTTC. The chain is built from TRBV10-3 and TRBJ2-7, with TRBD1 matching 9 bases. CDR3 length: 15 amino acids. The germline gives CDR1 ENHRY, CDR2 SYGVKD.

The J gene is TRBJ2-1, the V gene TRBV29-1; 10 bases are shared with TRBD2. With V trimmed by 7 bases and J by 4 bases, 10 bases remained unmatched. This CDR3 is 15 amino acids long. CDR1 and CDR2 from the germline V gene are SQVTM and ANQGSEA. The CDR3 loop reads CSAQRASGGYNEQFF. The CDR3 region has the DNA TGCAGCGCCCAGAGGGCTAGCGGGGGATACAATGAGCAGTTCTTC.

J is TRBJ2-5 and V is TRBV11-3, with D tentatively TRBD2 (6 bases). This CDR3 contains 15 residues. Germline CDR1 and CDR2: SGHNT and YENEEA. Trimming pared 5 bases from V and 3 bases from J, leaving 16 bases between. The CDR3 here is CASSRRTPGEETQYF. The CDR3 nucleotides read TGTGCCAGCAGCCGACGCACACCGGGAGAAGAGACCCAGTACTTC.

This clone was counted once. The V and J genes are TRBV7-8 and TRBJ2-7, with D tentatively TRBD1 (5 bases). CDR1 and CDR2 from the germline V gene are SGHVS and FQNEAQ. The CDR3 runs to 14 residues. V was pared by 4 bases and J by 0 bases, with 10 bases between. Here the CDR3 DNA reads TGTGCCAGCAGCTCTCCAGGGAACTCCTACGAGCAGTACTTC. Translated, it gives CASSSPGNSYEQYF.

The chain has TRBV6-5 and TRBJ1-5, with 7 nucleotides matching TRBD1. Trimming took 2 bases from V and 9 from J; bases not matched to a gene: 1. The CDR3 has 12 residues. The V gene's germline CDR1 is MNHEY and CDR2 SVGAGI. The CDR3 reads CASSYRDRPQHF. CDR3 nucleotide sequence: TGTGCCAGCAGTTACCGGGACAGGCCCCAGCATTTT.

J is TRBJ1-1 and V is TRBV11-3; D may be TRBD1 (6 bases). Trimming removed 7 bases from V and 0 bases from J, with 15 bases in between. The length of the CDR3 is 15 residues. CDR1 SGHNT and CDR2 YENEEA come from the germline V gene. The CDR3: CASTLQGMMNTEAFF. The CDR3 DNA sequence: TGTGCCAGCACCCTCCAGGGGATGATGAACACTGAAGCTTTCTTT.

J is TRBJ2-3 and V is TRBV12-5; 7 bases are a match to TRBD2. Germline CDR1 is LGHNT and CDR2 is FRNRAP. V shed 1 base and J 1 base; nucleotides not matched to a gene: 5. CDR3 length: 16 residues. CDR3 DNA: TGTGCTAGTGGTTTGGGGGCGGGAGTGGGCACAGATACGCAGTATTTT. It codes for CASGLGAGVGTDTQYF.

A note on this clone: One end of the junction varies from germline; a read error may be responsible. The chain is built from TRBV20-1 and TRBJ2-3; possible D gene TRBD1, 5 bases. Germline CDR1 DFQATT, CDR2 SNEGSKA (reference sequence). The CDR3 sequence is 11 residues long. The CDR3 loop reads CSATSTATQYF. CDR3 DNA: TGCAGTGCTACGTCGACAGCTACGCAGTATTTT.

The CDR3 DNA reads TGTGCCAGCAGTTCCAGTCCGGGGACCCAGTACTTC. Protein sequence: CASSSSPGTQYF. The chain carries TRBV6-5 and TRBJ2-7; D not certain. The tail of the sequence fits TRBJ2-5 better, so the J call may be wrong. CDR3 length: 12 residues. Looked up from germline, CDR1 is MNHEY and CDR2 is SVGAGI.

The chain combines TRBV11-1 with TRBJ2-1; D is possibly TRBD1 or TRBD2 (6 bases each). CDR1 and CDR2 (germline): SGHAT, FQDESV (reference sequence). CDR3 length equals 14 residues. V was pared by 5 bases and J by 6 bases, with 14 bases between. The CDR3 reads CASSRTGAGNEQFF. CDR3 sequence (DNA): TGTGCCAGCAGCCGAACGGGGGCGGGCAATGAGCAGTTCTTC. The variable domain in full, completed from reference TRBV11-1 and TRBJ2-1, reads EAEVAQSPRYKITEKSQAVAFWCDPISGHATLYWYRQILGQGPELLVQFQDESVVDDSQLPKDRFSAERLKGVDSTLKIQPAELGDSAMYLCASSRTGAGNEQFFGPGTRLTVL.

V usage is TRBV15 and J usage is TRBJ2-1, with TRBD1 identical over 9 bases. Unmatched junction bases numbered 18, after V lost 8 bases and J lost 10 bases. This CDR3 comprises 16 residues. Per germline, CDR1 LNHNV and CDR2 YYDKDF (reference sequence). CDR3 DNA sequence: TGTGCCACCTCTAGAGGGGACAGGGTAGGAGGGGAGGAGCAGTTCTTC. This translates into CATSRGDRVGGEEQFF.

V is TRBV7-9 and J is TRBJ2-6; the D gene is possibly TRBD1 (5 bases). Trimming took 0 bases from V and 2 from J, leaving 5 bases between them. The germline V gene has CDR1 SEHNR and CDR2 FQNEAQ (reference sequence). The CDR3 contains 15 residues. The CDR3 sequence: CASSLAGPGANVLTF. For the CDR3, the DNA is TGTGCCAGCAGCTTAGCGGGGCCTGGGGCCAACGTCCTGACTTTC.

The chain uses TRBV29-1 and TRBJ1-1; D ambiguous. Trimming removed 3 bases from V and 1 base from J, with 6 bases in between. The CDR3 is 12 amino acids. Germline V gene sequence: CDR1 SQVTM, CDR2 ANQGSEA. In DNA, the CDR3 is TGCAGCGTTGATGGGCCGAACACTGAAGCTTTCTTT. It is translated as CSVDGPNTEAFF.